These 19 T cell receptor beta chains originate from one sample sequenced in a study of regulatory T cells in long-lasting Graves disease. The time point is: newly diagnosed GD, antithyroid drugs for less than 3 months. The TCR library was made from RNA extracted from PBMCs. Building of the TCR beta libraries involved iRepertoire HTBI primers and Arm-PCR of CDR3 regions. TCRdb used MiXCR to reprocess the multiplex PCR reads, holding one entry per CDR3 protein. The sample records approximately 490,000 distinct CDR3 sequences, 15% to 20% being singletons. This same sample was also part of a study on T cells in Graves' hyperthyroidism and ophthalmopathy.

The specimen comprised peripheral blood mononuclear cells (PBMCs), sampled at new diagnosis, from a patient treated with antithyroid drugs. The origin of the receptors is a man aged 35 to 55 with Graves disease.

Many counts were recorded for this clonotype. The V gene is TRBV7-9, the J gene TRBJ2-3; 8 positions match TRBD2. The V gene's germline CDR1 is SEHNR and CDR2 FQNEAQ (reference sequence). The length of the CDR3 is 16 residues. V was clipped by 5 bases and J by 2 bases; unmatched bases: 9. The CDR3 coding sequence is TGTGCCAGCAGCCCTCCTGCGGGAGGAAACACAGATACGCAGTATTTT. Translated: CASSPPAGGNTDTQYF. The whole variable domain, remainder taken from reference TRBV7-9 and TRBJ2-3, is DTGVSQNPRHKITKRGQNVTFRCDPISEHNRLYWYRQTLGQGPEFLTYFQNEAQLEKSRLLSDRFSAERPKGSFSTLEIQRTEQGDSAMYLCASSPPAGGNTDTQYFGPGTRLTVL.

This clonotype came up many times. The rearrangement joins TRBV11-2 to TRBJ2-5; the D gene could be TRBD1 or TRBD2 (6 bases each). The V gene's germline CDR1 is SGHAT and CDR2 FQNNGV. This CDR3 has 18 amino acids. V was pared by 4 bases and J by 2 bases, with 23 bases between. CDR3 nucleotides: TGTGCCAGCAGCTCCGAGGGGGGCAGCCTCGCACCTCAAGAGACCCAGTACTTC. Translated: CASSSEGGSLAPQETQYF.

This clonotype was seen a handful of times. The chain is built from TRBV28 and TRBJ2-3; 9 bases are shared with TRBD2. The CDR3 runs to 16 residues. CDR1 is MDHEN and CDR2 is SYDVKM in the germline V gene. The junction had 7 bases not matched to a gene; V was cut back by 5 bases and J by 1 base. CDR3 sequence reads: CASSPKLAGGTDTQYF. CDR3 sequence (DNA): TGTGCCAGCAGTCCTAAATTAGCGGGAGGCACAGATACGCAGTATTTT.

This clonotype has ten or more counts. V usage is TRBV24-1 and J usage is TRBJ2-5; possibly TRBD1 for D (6 bases). Trimming shortened V by 4 bases and J by 5 bases, and 19 bases separated the two germline ends. There are 16 residues in the CDR3. The germline V gene has CDR1 KGHDR and CDR2 SFDVKD. Here the CDR3 reads CATSDLRDTLVETQYF. The CDR3 bases are TGTGCCACCAGTGACCTCCGGGACACCCTCGTGGAGACCCAGTACTTC.

This clonotype was seen many times. This chain links TRBV30 with TRBJ2-2, with a weak D call TRBD2 (6 bases). V lost 5 bases and J lost 6, with 16 bases in between. There are 14 residues in the CDR3. In germline, CDR1 is GTSNPN, CDR2 SVGIG (reference sequence). The DNA of the CDR3 is TGTGCCTGGCAAACAGAATGGGAGGCCGGGGAGCTGTTTTTT. Translating it yields CAWQTEWEAGELFF.

Many counts were recorded for this clonotype. The chain couples TRBV6-1 to TRBJ2-1; TRBD2 aligns across 14 bases. Germline V gene lookup returns CDR1 MNHNS and CDR2 SASEGT. The junction had 6 bases not matched to a gene; V was cut back by 7 bases and J by 4 bases. This CDR3 has 16 amino acids. As DNA, the CDR3 is TGTGCCAGCAACTATCGGACTAGCGGGAGGTACAATGAGCAGTTCTTC. Translation gives CASNYRTSGRYNEQFF.

The CDR3 sequence is CASSAGTLYNEQFF. In DNA form, the CDR3 reads TGTGCCAGCAGTGCCGGGACTCTCTACAATGAGCAGTTCTTC. The V call is TRBV12-3 or TRBV12-4, the J call TRBJ2-1; weak D call: TRBD2 (6 bases). The CDR3 runs to 14 residues. The V end was cut by 5 bases, the J end by 3 bases, with 11 bases between.

This chain connects TRBV4-1 to TRBJ1-4, with D hard to call. Germline CDR1 and CDR2: MGHRA and YSYEKL. The V end lost 2 bases, the J end lost 4 bases, and 8 bases lay between the germline ends. The CDR3 length is 14 residues. The CDR3 sequence: CASSQYSDNEKLFF. Here the CDR3 DNA reads TGCGCCAGCAGCCAATATTCGGATAATGAAAAACTGTTTTTT.

This chain connects TRBV4-1 to TRBJ2-7; 8 bases align to TRBD2. Germline CDR1 MGHRA, CDR2 YSYEKL. J lost 3 bases, V lost 0 bases, and 4 bases had no gene match. The CDR3 totals 15 residues. The CDR3 region has the DNA TGCGCCAGCAGCCAAGATGCGCGGGAGGACTACGAGCAGTACTTC. Translated: CASSQDAREDYEQYF.

A remark on this clonotype: This could be a read error, since a much larger clone is one nucleotide away. This rearrangement joins TRBV27 to TRBJ2-7; possibly TRBD2 for D (5 bases). CDR1 MNHEY and CDR2 SMNVEV come from the germline V gene (reference sequence). CDR3 length: 14 amino acids. The CDR3 sequence is CASADSLKAYKQYF. CDR3 DNA sequence: TGTGCCAGCGCGGACTCCTTGAAGGCCTACAAGCAGTACTTC.

V usage is TRBV29-1 and J usage is TRBJ1-4, with a tentative D call TRBD1 (6 bases). V gave up 6 bases and J gave up 4 bases, with 18 bases separating them. Germline V gives CDR1 SQVTM, CDR2 ANQGSEA. This CDR3 spans 15 amino acids. The CDR3 bases are TGCAGCGTCGTGGGACACCTTGAAGATAATGAAAAACTGTTTTTT. The encoded protein is CSVVGHLEDNEKLFF.

A few counts support this clonotype. The gene calls are TRBV30 and TRBJ2-7, with TRBD2 matching 14 bases. With 1 base clipped from V and 2 bases from J, the junction kept 7 bases outside the gene matches. Germline loops: CDR1 GTSNPN, CDR2 SVGIG (reference sequence). CDR3 size: 17 residues. The CDR3 nucleotides are TGTGCCTGGAGTGCCCGGACTAGCGGGAGGACCACCTACGAGCAGTACTTC. Translation gives CAWSARTSGRTTYEQYF.

This chain joins TRBV9 and TRBJ2-2; 10 positions match TRBD1. The V segment lost 5 bases and the J segment 4 bases; nucleotides outside the gene matches: 5. This CDR3 region has 15 residues. In germline, CDR1 is SGDLS, CDR2 YYNGEE. CDR3 DNA sequence: TGTGCCAGCAGTCGACAGGGGGCGAGCACCGGGGAGCTGTTTTTT. Its protein product is CASSRQGASTGELFF.

The sample holds many counts of this clonotype. The J gene is TRBJ1-5, the V gene TRBV2, with D possibly matching TRBD1 (5 bases). The CDR3 spans 15 residues. Between the trimmed V and J ends, which lost 3 bases and 6 bases, there was a span of 15 bases. Germline V gene lookup returns CDR1 SNHLY and CDR2 FYNNEI. This chain's CDR3 is CASSEWERGGQPQHF. The CDR3 DNA sequence: TGTGCCAGCAGTGAGTGGGAGAGGGGAGGTCAGCCCCAGCATTTT.

This clonotype was counted ten times or more. The gene calls are TRBV30 and TRBJ2-3; TRBD2 matches at 8 bases. CDR3 length: 13 residues. V was pared by 3 bases and J by 6 bases, with 5 bases of the junction left unmatched. Germline CDR1 reads GTSNPN; CDR2 reads SVGIG (reference sequence). For the CDR3, the DNA is TGTGCCTGGAGGTACGGGAGGGGCGATACGCAGTATTTT. As protein: CAWRYGRGDTQYF.

This clonotype was recorded at least ten times. The chain couples TRBV20-1 to TRBJ2-5; TRBD2 matches at 15 bases. In germline, CDR1 is DFQATT, CDR2 SNEGSKA (reference sequence). V shed 0 bases and J 5 bases; nucleotides not matched to a gene: 7. The CDR3 has 17 residues. The CDR3 loop is CSARDPGLAGGLETQYF. The CDR3 DNA is TGCAGTGCTAGAGATCCCGGACTAGCGGGAGGGCTCGAGACCCAGTACTTC.

At least ten counts were recorded for this clonotype. The chain uses TRBV11-2 and TRBJ2-1; D tentatively reads TRBD1 or TRBD2 (6 bases each). The V end was cut by 5 bases, the J end by 3 bases, with 11 bases between. The CDR3 has 14 amino acids. The germline CDR1 and CDR2 sequences are SGHAT and FQNNGV. Written as DNA, the CDR3 is TGTGCCAGCAGCCCGGGGGCATACTACAATGAGCAGTTCTTC. Translating it yields CASSPGAYYNEQFF.

There are many counts of this clonotype. The chain joins TRBV12-3 or TRBV12-4 to TRBJ2-5; 7 bases map to TRBD2. This CDR3 has 14 amino acids. The J segment lost 5 bases and the V segment lost 7 bases, leaving 10 bases of the junction unmatched. CDR3 DNA: TGTGCCAGCAACCTAGGCGGGAGCATGGAGACCCAGTACTTC. This gives the protein CASNLGGSMETQYF.

This clonotype was seen many times. V and J are TRBV3-1 and TRBJ1-2; D remains ambiguous. The V gene lost 6 bases and the J gene lost 4 bases, with 18 bases spanning the gap. Germline CDR1 and CDR2: LGHDT and YNNKEL (reference sequence). This CDR3 region has 15 residues. The CDR3 region has the DNA TGTGCCAGCAGTCCCTCACCTAGGGCAGCCTATGGCTACACCTTC. This encodes CASSPSPRAAYGYTF.